This T cell receptor beta chain was sequenced for a study of regulatory T cells in long-lasting Graves disease. Arm-PCR of CDR3 regions and iRepertoire HTBI primers were the basis on which TCR beta libraries were built. TCRdb re-derived calls from the multiplex PCR reads in MiXCR, one entry per CDR3 protein. Counted here are over 450,000 distinct CDR3 sequences, about 12% occurring once; the ten biggest clones make up almost 9%. The germline V gene encodes CDR1 MNHNS and CDR2 SASEGT. The CDR3 runs 13 residues. Trimming removed 6 bases at V and 2 bases at J, with 10 bases between. The time point was: newly diagnosed GD, antithyroid drugs for less than 3 months. Making the TCR library involved RNA that had been extracted from PBMCs. This clonotype was observed many times. The same data also contributed to another study, on T cells in Graves' hyperthyroidism and ophthalmopathy. From that paper: Pregnant or lactating patients were excluded, as were those with uncontrolled infection or other autoimmune disease. First-round RT-PCR of the TCR CDR3 relied on the HTBI primer set.

This clonotype originated in a woman in her thirties with Graves disease. The sequencing here drew on peripheral blood mononuclear cells (PBMCs), taken at new diagnosis, from a patient treated with antithyroid drugs. The rearrangement links TRBV6-1 to TRBJ1-2; D is ambiguous. The CDR3 region has the DNA TGTGCCAGCAGCCCGCTCGGGAACTATGGCTACACCTTC. It encodes CASSPLGNYGYTF.